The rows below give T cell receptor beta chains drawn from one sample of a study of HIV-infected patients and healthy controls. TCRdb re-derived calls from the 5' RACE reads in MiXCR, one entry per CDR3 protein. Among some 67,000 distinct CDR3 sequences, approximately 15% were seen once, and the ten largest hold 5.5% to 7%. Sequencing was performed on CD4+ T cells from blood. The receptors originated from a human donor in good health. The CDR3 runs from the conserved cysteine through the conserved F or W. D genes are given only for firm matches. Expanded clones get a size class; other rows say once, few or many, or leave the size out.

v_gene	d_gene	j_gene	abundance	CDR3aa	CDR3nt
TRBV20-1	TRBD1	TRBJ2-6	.	CSASADRVGANVLTF	TGCAGTGCTAGTGCGGACAGGGTCGGGGCCAACGTCCTGACTTTC
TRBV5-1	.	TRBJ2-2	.	CASSFENTGELFF	TGCGCCAGCAGCTTTGAGAACACCGGGGAGCTGTTTTTT
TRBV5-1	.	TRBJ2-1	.	CASSLVKTGISYNEQFF	TGCGCCAGCAGCTTAGTAAAGACAGGCATCTCCTACAATGAGCAGTTCTTC
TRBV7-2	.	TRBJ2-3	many	CASVVFVGTDTQYF	TGTGCCAGCGTCGTTTTCGTAGGGACAGATACGCAGTATTTT
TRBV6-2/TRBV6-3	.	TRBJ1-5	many	CASSWGGGNQPQHF	TGTGCCAGCAGTTGGGGAGGGGGTAATCAGCCCCAGCATTTT
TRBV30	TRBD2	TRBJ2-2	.	CAWKRRTGGPAGELFF	TGTGCCTGGAAGAGAAGAACGGGGGGGCCCGCCGGGGAGCTGTTTTTT
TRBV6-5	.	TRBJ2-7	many	CASSSRPHSYEQYF	TGTGCCAGCAGTAGTCGGCCACACTCCTACGAGCAGTACTTC
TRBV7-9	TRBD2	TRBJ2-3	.	CASSLAIQREASSTDTQYF	TGTGCCAGCAGCTTAGCGATCCAGCGGGAGGCCTCTAGCACAGATACGCAGTATTTT
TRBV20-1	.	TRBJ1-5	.	CSASPRWDQPQHF	TGCAGTGCTAGCCCCCGATGGGATCAGCCCCAGCATTTT
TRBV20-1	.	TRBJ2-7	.	CSARDAAYYEQYF	TGCAGTGCTAGGGACGCGGCTTACTACGAGCAGTACTTC
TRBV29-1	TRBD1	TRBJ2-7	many	CSVAPGQVITEQYF	TGCAGCGTCGCTCCGGGACAGGTCATTACCGAGCAGTACTTC
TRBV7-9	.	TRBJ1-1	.	CASSLAGEAEAFF	TGTGCCAGCAGCTTAGCGGGGGAGGCTGAAGCTTTCTTT
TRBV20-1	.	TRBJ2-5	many	CSARPSKSETQYF	TGCAGTGCTAGACCATCGAAGTCAGAGACCCAGTACTTC
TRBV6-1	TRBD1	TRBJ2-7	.	CASSDQGVGAYEQYF	TGTGCCAGCAGTGACCAGGGGGTTGGAGCCTACGAGCAGTACTTC
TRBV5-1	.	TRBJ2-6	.	CASSLDRSNSGANVLTF	TGCGCCAGCAGCTTGGACAGGTCGAACTCTGGGGCCAACGTCCTGACTTTC
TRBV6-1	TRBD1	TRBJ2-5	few	CASLRDRAKETQYF	TGTGCCAGCCTTCGGGACAGGGCAAAAGAGACCCAGTACTTC
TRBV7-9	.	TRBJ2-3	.	CASSPKRDTQYF	TGTGCCAGCAGCCCCAAGCGAGATACGCAGTATTTT
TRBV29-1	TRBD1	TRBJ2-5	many	CSVDRGKKETQYF	TGCAGCGTTGACAGGGGGAAGAAGGAGACCCAGTACTTC
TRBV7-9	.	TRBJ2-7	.	CASSAFGYEQYF	TGTGCCAGCAGCGCTTTCGGGTACGAGCAGTACTTC
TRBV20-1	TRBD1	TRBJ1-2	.	CSAQLDRGRGGYTF	TGCAGTGCGCAATTAGACAGGGGGCGCGGTGGCTACACCTTC
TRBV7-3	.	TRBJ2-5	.	CASSPNSGPQETQYF	TGTGCCAGCAGCCCCAATAGCGGCCCCCAAGAGACCCAGTACTTC
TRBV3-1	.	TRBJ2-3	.	CASSQPRGASDTQYF	TGTGCCAGCAGCCAACCACGGGGGGCCTCAGATACGCAGTATTTT
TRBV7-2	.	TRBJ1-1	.	CASSFRRQNTEAFF	TGTGCCAGCAGCTTCAGGCGACAGAACACTGAAGCTTTCTTT
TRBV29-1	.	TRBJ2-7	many	CSVEAGTYEQYF	TGCAGCGTTGAAGCAGGGACCTACGAGCAGTACTTC
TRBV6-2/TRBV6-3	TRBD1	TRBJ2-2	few	CASSRQGALGGELFF	TGTGCCAGCAGTCGACAGGGGGCGTTGGGCGGGGAGCTGTTTTTT
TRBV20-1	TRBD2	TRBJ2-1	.	CSATLELAGVRNEQFF	TGCAGTGCTACCCTCGAACTAGCGGGAGTTAGGAATGAGCAGTTCTTC
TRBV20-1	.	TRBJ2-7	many	CSARRSGYEQYF	TGCAGTGCTAGAAGGTCCGGCTACGAGCAGTACTTC
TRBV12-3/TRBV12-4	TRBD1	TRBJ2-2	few	CASSPRQGDTGELFF	TGTGCCAGCAGTCCCAGACAGGGTGACACCGGGGAGCTGTTTTTT
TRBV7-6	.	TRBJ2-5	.	CASSFSLGDETQYF	TGTGCCAGCAGCTTCTCTTTGGGAGATGAGACCCAGTACTTC
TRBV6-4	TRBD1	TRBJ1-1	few	CASIGDRAELSEAFF	TGTGCCAGCATCGGGGACAGGGCAGAACTTTCTGAAGCTTTCTTT
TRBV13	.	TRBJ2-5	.	CASSTRALQETQYF	TGTGCCAGCAGCACTCGGGCCCTCCAAGAGACCCAGTACTTC
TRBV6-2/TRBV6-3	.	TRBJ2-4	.	CASSLPVVFGKNIQYF	TGTGCCAGCAGTCTCCCCGTAGTTTTTGGCAAAAACATTCAGTACTTC
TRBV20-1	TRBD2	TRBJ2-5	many	CSASRGGLAQETQYF	TGCAGTGCTAGCCGGGGGGGGCTTGCCCAAGAGACCCAGTACTTC
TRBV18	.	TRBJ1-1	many	CASSPESMRGTEAFF	TGTGCCAGCTCACCGGAGTCAATGAGGGGCACTGAAGCTTTCTTT
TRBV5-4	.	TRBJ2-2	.	CASSGNRDTGELFF	TGTGCCAGCAGTGGGAACAGGGACACCGGGGAGCTGTTTTTT
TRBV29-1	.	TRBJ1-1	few	CSVGVWGMNTEAFF	TGCAGCGTAGGAGTCTGGGGCATGAACACTGAAGCTTTCTTT
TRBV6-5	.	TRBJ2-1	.	CASSYSRTSEQFF	TGTGCCAGCAGTTACTCGAGGACTTCTGAGCAGTTCTTC
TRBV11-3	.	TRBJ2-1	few	CASSFEGSNEQFF	TGTGCCAGCAGCTTCGAAGGGAGCAATGAGCAGTTCTTC
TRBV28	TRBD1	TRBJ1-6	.	CASRPTGIGNSPLHF	TGTGCCAGCAGACCGACAGGGATCGGAAATTCACCCCTCCACTTT
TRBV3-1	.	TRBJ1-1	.	CASSQAQGNTEAFF	TGTGCCAGCAGCCAAGCCCAGGGGAACACTGAAGCTTTCTTT
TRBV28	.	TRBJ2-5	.	CASSTGTTRPQYF	TGTGCCAGCAGTACGGGGACCACCAGGCCCCAGTACTTC
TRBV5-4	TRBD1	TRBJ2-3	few	CAQGDRAADTQYF	TGTGCCCAGGGGGACAGGGCCGCAGATACGCAGTATTTT
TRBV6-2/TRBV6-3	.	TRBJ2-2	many	CASRLTSSGELFF	TGTGCCAGCAGGCTTACTAGCTCCGGGGAGCTGTTTTTT
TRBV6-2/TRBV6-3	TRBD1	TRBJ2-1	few	CASSYSRTGDNEQFF	TGTGCCAGCAGTTACTCCAGGACAGGTGATAATGAGCAGTTCTTC
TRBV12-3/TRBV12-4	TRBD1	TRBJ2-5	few	CASSSGDRGGETQYF	TGTGCCAGCAGTTCCGGGGACAGGGGAGGGGAGACCCAGTACTTC
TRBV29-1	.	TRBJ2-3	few	CSVESNTDTQYF	TGCAGCGTTGAGTCGAACACAGATACGCAGTATTTT
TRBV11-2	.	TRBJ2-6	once	CASSPVRRWANVLTF	TGTGCCAGCAGCCCCGTCCGCAGATGGGCCAACGTCCTGACTTTC
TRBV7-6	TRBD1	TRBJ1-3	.	CASSSGTGRGNTIYF	TGTGCCAGCAGCTCCGGGACAGGGAGGGGAAACACCATATATTTT
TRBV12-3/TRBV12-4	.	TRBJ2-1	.	CASSRRTSSSYNEQFF	TGTGCCAGCAGTCGTAGGACTTCGAGCTCCTACAATGAGCAGTTCTTC